This T cell receptor beta chain was sequenced for a study of response to subunit inactivated influenza vaccine. Findings and caveats of the study: Each seasonal flu vaccination may recruit only limited new T cells, authors suggested.

TCRdb re-called the RT-PCR reads through MiXCR, storing one row per CDR3 protein. The sample consists of 550,000 to 600,000 distinct CDR3 sequences, about an eighth of them appearing once. This CDR3 region has 14 residues. V dropped 3 bases and J dropped 2; count of bases not matched to a gene: 4. Germline V gene sequence: CDR1 SQVTM, CDR2 ANQGSEA. Points on this clonotype: Antigen unknown.

The chain has TRBV29-1 and TRBJ1-1; 9 bases fit TRBD1. This receptor was obtained from a man aged 50-59 years who received an inactivated influenza vaccine. The sample in question was PBMCs from blood, obtained on the day of vaccination. CDR3 region: CSVERTGENTEAFF. The CDR3 DNA follows: TGCAGCGTTGAGAGGACAGGGGAAAACACTGAAGCTTTCTTT.